The 19 T cell receptor beta chains below were found in one sample sequenced in a study of Graves' ophthalmopathy and Graves' hyperthyroidism. The authors amplified TCR beta CDR3 regions from RNA transcripts. The library came from an HTBI-primed first-round RT-PCR and a second-round multiplex PCR. One entry per CDR3 protein, called by TCRdb with MiXCR from the multiplex PCR reads. The sample includes approximately 500,000 distinct CDR3 sequences, around 15% seen only once; the top ten take 9.8%. Material: blood. The origin of the receptors is a woman younger than 45 with Graves' ophthalmopathy.

This clonotype has at least ten counts. J is TRBJ2-5 and V is TRBV7-3, with 15 bases lining up with TRBD2. From germline, CDR1 is SGHTA and CDR2 FQGTGA. Unmatched junction bases numbered 11, after V lost 5 bases and J lost 4 bases. The CDR3 runs to 18 residues. CDR3 bases: TGTGCCAGCAGCCCCGGACTAGCGGGAGGGCCGCGTGCAGAGACCCAGTACTTC. Translation: CASSPGLAGGPRAETQYF. Variable domain in full (rest from reference TRBV7-3 and TRBJ2-5): GAGVSQTPSNKVTEKGKYVELRCDPISGHTALYWYRQSLGQGPEFLIYFQGTGAADDSGLPNDRFFAVRPEGSVSTLKIQRTERGDSAVYLCASSPGLAGGPRAETQYFGPGTRLLVL.

This clonotype was found many times. The chain employs TRBV6-5 and TRBJ1-2, with D possibly being TRBD1 (5 bases). Trimming shortened V by 2 bases and J by 0 bases, and 7 bases separated the two germline ends. CDR1 MNHEY and CDR2 SVGAGI come from the germline V gene. CDR3 length equals 14 residues. CDR3 amino acids: CASSYGTTNYGYTF. The CDR3 DNA sequence: TGTGCCAGCAGTTACGGGACTACTAACTATGGCTACACCTTC.

This clonotype was picked up a small number of times. This chain joins TRBV12-3 or TRBV12-4 and TRBJ2-7; D remains unclear. The V and J ends lost 1 base and 7 bases respectively, with 14 bases between them. The CDR3 is 14 residues long. This CDR3 is CASSLDWAVGEQYF. CDR3 DNA sequence: TGTGCCAGCAGTTTAGATTGGGCTGTAGGGGAGCAGTACTTC.

This clonotype was counted a single time. This chain links TRBV6-2 or TRBV6-3 with TRBJ1-1; 7 bases align to TRBD1. CDR3 length equals 15 residues. Germline CDR1 and CDR2: MNHEY and SVGEGT. Trimming at V came to 4 bases and at J to 2 bases, leaving 7 bases not matched to a gene. CDR3 sequence: CASSSYPGGNTEAFF. CDR3 coding DNA: TGTGCCAGCAGTTCCTATCCAGGGGGAAACACTGAAGCTTTCTTT.

The chain carries TRBV6-1 and TRBJ1-5; D might be TRBD1 (5 bases). Germline values: CDR1 MNHNS, CDR2 SASEGT. This CDR3 has 17 residues. The V end lost 0 bases, the J end lost 0 bases, and 12 bases lay between the germline ends. CDR3 in amino acids: CASSEAGGLYSNQPQHF. The CDR3 region has the DNA TGTGCCAGCAGTGAAGCGGGGGGACTCTATAGCAATCAGCCCCAGCATTTT.

The chain uses TRBV20-1 and TRBJ1-1; D gene unclear. CDR1 and CDR2 from the germline V gene are DFQATT and SNEGSKA (reference sequence). The ends were cut back, 6 bases at V and 3 bases at J, with 11 bases in the middle. This CDR3 contains 12 residues. The CDR3: CSAEGWDTEAFF. The CDR3 region has the DNA TGCAGTGCGGAGGGTTGGGACACTGAAGCTTTCTTT.

There are many counts of this clonotype. This chain uses TRBV20-1 with TRBJ2-4, with D possibly TRBD1 on 7 matching bases. V was trimmed by 6 bases and J by 6 bases, leaving 21 bases between them. The germline V gene encodes CDR1 DFQATT and CDR2 SNEGSKA (reference sequence). The CDR3 runs 15 residues. CDR3 nucleotide sequence: TGCAGTGCCAGGGGGGTGGGGGCCACGGGAAACATTCAGTACTTC. It is translated as CSARGVGATGNIQYF.

The J gene is TRBJ2-7, the V gene TRBV18; 7 positions agree with TRBD2. Per the germline V gene, CDR1 is KGHSH and CDR2 is LQKENI. The CDR3 spans 13 residues. V lost 6 bases to trimming and J lost 3 bases; unmatched junction nucleotides: 5. CDR3 in DNA: TGTGCCAGCTCTCGGGACTATCTCTACGAGCAGTACTTC. Translating it yields CASSRDYLYEQYF.

This clonotype was detected many times. The rearrangement uses TRBV5-1 and TRBJ1-2; TRBD1 is a possible D gene (5 bases). The germline gives CDR1 SGHRS, CDR2 YFSETQ. V gave up 3 bases and J gave up 0 bases, with 12 bases separating them. The CDR3 length is 15 residues. The CDR3 DNA is TGCGCCAGCAGCTACCGGGACGGTCCTAACTATGGCTACACCTTC. Amino acid sequence: CASSYRDGPNYGYTF.

This clonotype was picked up many times. This rearrangement joins TRBV6-2 or TRBV6-3 to TRBJ2-7; 7 bases are a match to TRBD2. CDR3 length: 21 amino acids. CDR1 and CDR2 from the germline V gene are MNHEY and SVGEGT. The ends lost 2 bases at V and 0 bases at J; junction bases unmatched: 22. The DNA for the CDR3 is TGTGCCAGCAGTTACGTTCAGGTAGGGGACTATTACATAGGTCCCTCCTACGAGCAGTACTTC. Protein sequence: CASSYVQVGDYYIGPSYEQYF.

The genes are TRBV10-2 and TRBJ1-1; tentatively, D is TRBD1 (6 bases). The V end was cut by 0 bases, the J end by 5 bases, with 16 bases between. Germline CDR1 WSHSY, CDR2 SAAADI. This CDR3 has 16 amino acids. The DNA of the CDR3 is TGCGCCAGCAGTGAGTCGGGTGGGGGCTGGGGTACTGAAGCTTTCTTT. Its protein is CASSESGGGWGTEAFF.

This clonotype was seen ten or more times. The chain carries TRBV6-5 and TRBJ1-1; 7 bases match TRBD1. Germline V gene data show CDR1 as MNHEY and CDR2 as SVGAGI. The junction had 8 bases not matched to a gene; V was cut back by 3 bases and J by 7 bases. The CDR3 consists of 14 residues. The CDR3 is CASSYLTGTDEAFF. The DNA of the CDR3 is TGTGCCAGCAGTTATTTAACCGGGACAGATGAAGCTTTCTTT.

V usage is TRBV6-1 and J usage is TRBJ2-5; D may be TRBD2 (7 bases). Per germline, CDR1 MNHNS and CDR2 SASEGT. CDR3 length equals 15 residues. The V end was cut by 0 bases, the J end by 3 bases, with 11 bases between. The CDR3 coding sequence is TGTGCCAGCAGTGAAGCGCAGGGGAGGGAAGAGACCCAGTACTTC. Translation gives CASSEAQGREETQYF.

The sample holds many counts of this clonotype. V gene TRBV28 combines with J gene TRBJ1-2; no reliable D call. Per the germline V gene, CDR1 is MDHEN and CDR2 is SYDVKM. CDR3 length: 12 residues. The ends were cut back, 5 bases at V and 4 bases at J, with 8 bases in the middle. The CDR3 sequence is CASSPRIYGYTF. The CDR3 DNA follows: TGTGCCAGCAGTCCAAGAATCTATGGCTACACCTTC.

This clonotype has at least ten counts. The chain recombines TRBV11-1 with TRBJ1-1; D is uncertain. Germline loops: CDR1 SGHAT, CDR2 FQDESV (reference sequence). Trimming cost V 5 bases and J 9 bases, with 13 bases left between them. The CDR3 loop spans 12 amino acids. CDR3 in amino acids: CASSPSLEKAFF. The CDR3 region has the DNA TGTGCCAGCAGCCCAAGCCTGGAAAAAGCTTTCTTT.

The chain combines TRBV27 with TRBJ1-1, with 7 positions matching TRBD1. V lost 3 bases to trimming and J lost 5 bases; unmatched junction nucleotides: 3. The CDR3 sequence is 13 residues long. Germline V CDR1 and CDR2: MNHEY, SMNVEV (reference sequence). Here the CDR3 reads CASSFDRATEAFF. CDR3 in DNA: TGTGCCAGCAGTTTTGACAGGGCAACTGAAGCTTTCTTT.

In this sample, this clonotype turned up many times. The rearrangement links TRBV12-3 or TRBV12-4 to TRBJ1-1; maybe TRBD1 (5 bases). V was shortened by 5 bases and J by 1 base, with 8 bases between the two germline ends. The CDR3 has 13 residues. CDR3 protein: CASSTQENTEAFF. The CDR3 nucleotides read TGTGCCAGCAGTACACAGGAGAACACTGAAGCTTTCTTT.

In its sample, this clonotype was seen many times. The chain links TRBV19 to TRBJ2-6, with 8 bases aligning to TRBD1. The junction had 12 bases not matched to a gene; V was cut back by 8 bases and J by 0 bases. This CDR3 has 18 residues. Germline V gene lookup returns CDR1 LNHDA and CDR2 SQIVND (reference sequence). DNA of the CDR3: TGTGCCAGTCCTTACCGGGCAGGGGGCAGCTCTGGGGCCAACGTCCTGACTTTC. Translation gives CASPYRAGGSSGANVLTF.

This clonotype came up many times. The chain couples TRBV11-3 to TRBJ1-1; TRBD1 agrees at 7 bases. This CDR3 has 15 residues. With V trimmed by 5 bases and J by 2 bases, 8 bases remained unmatched. CDR1 SGHNT and CDR2 YENEEA come from the germline V gene. CDR3 in DNA: TGTGCCAGCAGCACAAATACAGGGGACAACACTGAAGCTTTCTTT. As protein: CASSTNTGDNTEAFF.